This entry is about one T cell receptor beta chain. Its matching antigen is unknown. The CDR3 is made up of 16 amino acids. Looked up from germline, CDR1 is SGHRS and CDR2 is YFSETQ. The V gene lost 4 bases and the J gene lost 2 bases, with 19 bases spanning the gap. TCRdb re-analysed the PCR reads in MiXCR, keeping a single row per CDR3 protein. The repertoire has fewer than 20,000 distinct CDR3 sequences, less than 80% of them found once; the top ten carry under 1.2%. This record comes from a study of vaccination and CD4 T cells after COVID-19. Study context: Participants got two doses of BNT162b2 or mRNA-1273 vaccine. General study points: Recorded median SARS-CoV-2-reactive clonotype numbers increased from about 20 to 38 without reaching significance.

The chain uses TRBV5-1 and TRBJ2-7; D is perhaps TRBD1 (6 bases). The receptor was derived from a human donor who had recovered from COVID-19. This specimen was CD4+ T cells from blood, taken before SARS-CoV-2 vaccination. The CDR3 spells CASSTEPGHHTYEQYF. DNA for the CDR3: TGCGCCAGCAGCACCGAACCGGGACACCACACCTACGAGCAGTACTTC.